This T cell receptor (beta chain) came from a study of persistence of HIV-infected CD4 T cells. Comment on this clone: Its antigen is still unknown.

Lysates of CMV-infected fibroblasts at around 10 ug/mL stimulated these cells. Sorting of responding CD4+ T cells relied on upregulated CD40 ligand together with CD69. The immunoSEQ assay was version 4, run in survey mode. This table comes from immunoSEQ multiplex PCR, and its TCRdb copy is limited to in-frame clones, with some not included. The sample consists of some 8,000 clones, roughly 60% of them appearing once. CDR1 SGHNT and CDR2 YYREEE come from the germline V gene (reference sequence). The CDR3 contains 16 residues. Trimming removed 0 bases at V and 0 bases at J, with 9 bases between. The V call is TRBV5-4, the J call TRBJ2-2; D remains unclear. This receptor was obtained from an adult man with HIV who was CMV-seropositive. The input for sequencing was CD4+ T cells sorted from PBMCs after roughly 17-hour stimulation, taken from a patient who received antiretroviral therapy. The DNA for the CDR3 is TGTGCCAGCAGCTTGGTTGGCAAGTCGAACACCGGGGAGCTGTTTTTT. As protein: CASSLVGKSNTGELFF. Filled out from reference TRBV5-4 and TRBJ2-2, the complete variable domain reads ETGVTQSPTHLIKTRGQQVTLRCSSQSGHNTVSWYQQALGQGPQFIFQYYREEENGRGNFPPRFSGLQFPNYSSELNVNALELDDSALYLCASSLVGKSNTGELFFGEGSRLTVL.